The clone carrying this T cell receptor beta chain came up a few times. This sample also contains other DNA sequences that code for the same CDR3. The entry originates in a study of cytotoxic CD8 clonotypes in ibrutinib-treated CLL. V was clipped by 1 base and J by 0 bases, with 7 bases between them. The length of the CDR3 is 15 residues. The V gene's germline CDR1 is LNHDA and CDR2 SQIVND (reference sequence). Assay: immunoSEQ multiplex PCR; the TCRdb copy retains only in-frame clones and omits some. This table has about 72,000 clones, 80% appearing once. The TCR was taken from a human donor with chronic lymphocytic leukemia. The sample in question was PBMCs, obtained at disease progression, from a patient treated with ibrutinib. This chain connects TRBV19 to TRBJ1-3, with D unclear. This chain's CDR3 is CASSIGASSGNTIYF. The CDR3 nucleotides are TGTGCCAGTAGTATAGGGGCGAGCTCTGGAAACACCATATATTTT.